The present T cell receptor beta chain was sequenced within a study of shared clonotypes between healthy human individuals. Findings and limits, study-wide: Generation of non-shared clonotypes was less probable than generation of clonotypes shared by all four donors. The donor pool, a small one, limited the genetic and exposure-history diversity represented. Sequencing of the sorted subsets was shown by rarefaction to be incomplete despite large depth.

The authors' processing: From ImmunoSEQ came sequences covering only the junction and carrying no quality scores, so filtering differed. Here immunoSEQ multiplex PCR was the method, and the copy in TCRdb shows in-frame clones only, minus some. V and J calls and clone size are as listed in that table; D and trimming were resolved from the DNA. The sample has about 2.1 million clones; 90% to 95% are singletons. Per germline, CDR1 SGDLS and CDR2 YYNGEE. CDR3 length: 13 amino acids. The ends were cut back, 0 bases at V and 4 bases at J, with 7 bases in the middle. A remark on this clone: Antigen unknown.

CD45RO-negative, CCR7-positively selected cells formed the naive CD8 fraction, excluding terminally differentiated effector memory CD45RA+ cells. Sequences were obtained from naive CD8+ T cells from PBMCs. The sequence came from a man between 18 and 29 years old in good health. Some clones in this sample may be carry-over from other donors' samples. The chain couples TRBV9 to TRBJ1-2; D is ambiguous. Here the CDR3 DNA reads TGTGCCAGCAGCGTAGCTGATGGCTATGGCTACACCTTC. Translated, it gives CASSVADGYGYTF. The full variable domain, rest sourced from reference TRBV9 and TRBJ1-2, is DSGVTQTPKHLITATGQRVTLRCSPRSGDLSVYWYQQSLDQGLQFLIQYYNGEERAKGNILERFSAQQFPDLHSELNLSSLELGDSALYFCASSVADGYGYTFGSGTRLTVV.